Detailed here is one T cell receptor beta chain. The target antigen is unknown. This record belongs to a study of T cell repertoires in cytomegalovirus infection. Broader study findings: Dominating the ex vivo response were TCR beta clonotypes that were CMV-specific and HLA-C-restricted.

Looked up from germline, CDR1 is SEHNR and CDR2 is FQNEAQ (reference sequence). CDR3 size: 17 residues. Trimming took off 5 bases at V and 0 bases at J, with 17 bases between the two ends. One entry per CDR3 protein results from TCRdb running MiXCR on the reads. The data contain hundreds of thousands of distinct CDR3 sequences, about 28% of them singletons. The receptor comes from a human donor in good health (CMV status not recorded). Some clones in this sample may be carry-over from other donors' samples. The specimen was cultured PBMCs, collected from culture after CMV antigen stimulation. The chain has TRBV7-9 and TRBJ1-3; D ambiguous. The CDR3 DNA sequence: TGTGCCAGCAGCGCACGGGGTGGCTGGAGCTCTGGAAACACCATATATTTT. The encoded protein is CASSARGGWSSGNTIYF.